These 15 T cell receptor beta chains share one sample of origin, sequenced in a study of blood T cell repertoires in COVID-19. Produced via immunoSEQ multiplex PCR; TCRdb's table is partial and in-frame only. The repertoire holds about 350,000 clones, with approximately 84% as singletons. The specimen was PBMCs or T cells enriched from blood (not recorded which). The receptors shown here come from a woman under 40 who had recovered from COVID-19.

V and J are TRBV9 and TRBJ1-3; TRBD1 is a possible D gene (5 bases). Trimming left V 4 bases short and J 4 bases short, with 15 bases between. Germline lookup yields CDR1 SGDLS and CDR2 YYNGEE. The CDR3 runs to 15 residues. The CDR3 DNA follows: TGTGCCAGCAGCTCCGGGGGGAATCAGGGAAACACCATATATTTT. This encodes CASSSGGNQGNTIYF.

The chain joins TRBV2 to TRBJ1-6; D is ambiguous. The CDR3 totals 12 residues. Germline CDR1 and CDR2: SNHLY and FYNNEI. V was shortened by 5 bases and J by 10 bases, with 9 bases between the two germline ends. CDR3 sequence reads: CASSPTGSPLHF. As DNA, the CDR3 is TGTGCCAGCAGTCCCACGGGGTCACCCCTCCACTTT.

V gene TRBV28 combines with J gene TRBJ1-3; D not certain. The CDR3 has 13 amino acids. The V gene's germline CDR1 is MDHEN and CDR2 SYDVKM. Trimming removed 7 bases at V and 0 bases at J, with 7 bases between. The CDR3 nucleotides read TGTGCCAGCACCAGTCACTCTGGAAACACCATATATTTT. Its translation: CASTSHSGNTIYF.

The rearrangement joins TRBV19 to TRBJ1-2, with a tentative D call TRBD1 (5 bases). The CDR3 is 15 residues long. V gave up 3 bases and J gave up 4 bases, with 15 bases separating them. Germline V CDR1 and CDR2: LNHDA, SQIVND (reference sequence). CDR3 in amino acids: CASSISPGPSYGYTF. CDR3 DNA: TGTGCCAGTAGTATCTCGCCAGGGCCGAGCTATGGCTACACCTTC.

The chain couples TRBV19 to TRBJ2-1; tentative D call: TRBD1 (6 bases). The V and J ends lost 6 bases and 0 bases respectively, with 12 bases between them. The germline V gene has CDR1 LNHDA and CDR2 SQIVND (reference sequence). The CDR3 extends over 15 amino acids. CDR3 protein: CASRQGSGSYNEQFF. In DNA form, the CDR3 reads TGTGCCAGTAGACAGGGCTCCGGCTCCTACAATGAGCAGTTCTTC.

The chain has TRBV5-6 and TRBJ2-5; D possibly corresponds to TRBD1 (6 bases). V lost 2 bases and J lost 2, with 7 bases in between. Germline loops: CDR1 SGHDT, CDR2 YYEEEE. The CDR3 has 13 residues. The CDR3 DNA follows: TGTGCCAGCAGCTTTGGACAGCAAGAGACCCAGTACTTC. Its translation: CASSFGQQETQYF.

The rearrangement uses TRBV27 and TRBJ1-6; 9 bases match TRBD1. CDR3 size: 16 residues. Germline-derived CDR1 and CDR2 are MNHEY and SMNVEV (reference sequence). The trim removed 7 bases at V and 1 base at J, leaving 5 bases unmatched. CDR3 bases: TGTGCCAGCACCGAACAGGGGGCGTCCTATAATTCACCCCTCCACTTT. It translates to CASTEQGASYNSPLHF.

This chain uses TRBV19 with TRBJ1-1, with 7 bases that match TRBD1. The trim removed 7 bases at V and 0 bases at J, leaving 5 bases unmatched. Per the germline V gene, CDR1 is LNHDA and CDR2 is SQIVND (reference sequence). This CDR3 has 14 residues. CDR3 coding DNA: TGTGCCAGTACGGCGGGACAGATGAACACTGAAGCTTTCTTT. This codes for CASTAGQMNTEAFF. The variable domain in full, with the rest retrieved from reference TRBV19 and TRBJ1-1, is DGGITQSPKYLFRKEGQNVTLSCEQNLNHDAMYWYRQDPGQGLRLIYYSQIVNDFQKGDIAEGYSVSREKKESFPLTVTSAQKNPTAFYLCASTAGQMNTEAFFGQGTRLTVV.

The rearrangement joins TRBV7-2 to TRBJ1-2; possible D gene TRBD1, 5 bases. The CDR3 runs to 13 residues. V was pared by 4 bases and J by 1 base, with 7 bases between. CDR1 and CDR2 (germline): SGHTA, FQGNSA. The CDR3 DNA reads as TGTGCCAGCAGCTCTGACAGTAACTATGGCTACACCTTC. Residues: CASSSDSNYGYTF. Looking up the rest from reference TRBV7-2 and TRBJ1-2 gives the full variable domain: GAGVSQSPSNKVTEKGKDVELRCDPISGHTALYWYRQSLGQGLEFLIYFQGNSAPDKSGLPSDRFSAERTGGSVSTLTIQRTQQEDSAVYLCASSSDSNYGYTFGSGTRLTVV.

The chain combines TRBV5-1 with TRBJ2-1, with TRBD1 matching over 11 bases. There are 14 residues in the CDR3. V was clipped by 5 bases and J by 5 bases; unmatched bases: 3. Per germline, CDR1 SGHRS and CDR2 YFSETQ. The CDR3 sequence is CASSGGQGDNEQFF. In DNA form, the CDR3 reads TGCGCCAGCAGTGGGGGACAGGGGGACAATGAGCAGTTCTTC.

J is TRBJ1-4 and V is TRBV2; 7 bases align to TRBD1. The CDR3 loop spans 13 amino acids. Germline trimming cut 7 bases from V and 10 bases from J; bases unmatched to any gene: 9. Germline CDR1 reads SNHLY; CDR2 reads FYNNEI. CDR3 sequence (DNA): TGTGCCAGCACCAAAGATAACAGGGGAAAACTGTTTTTT. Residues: CASTKDNRGKLFF.

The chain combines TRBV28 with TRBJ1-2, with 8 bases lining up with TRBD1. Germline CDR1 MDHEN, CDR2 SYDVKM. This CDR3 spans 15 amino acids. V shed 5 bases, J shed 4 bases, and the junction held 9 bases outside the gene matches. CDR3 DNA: TGTGCCAGCAGTCGGACAGGGTTCCTTTCCTATGGCTACACCTTC. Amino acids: CASSRTGFLSYGYTF.

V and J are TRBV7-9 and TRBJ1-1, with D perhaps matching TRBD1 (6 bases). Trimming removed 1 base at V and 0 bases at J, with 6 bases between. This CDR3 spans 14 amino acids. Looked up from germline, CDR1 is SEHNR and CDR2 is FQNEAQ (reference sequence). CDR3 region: CASSLGTVNTEAFF. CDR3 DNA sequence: TGTGCCAGCAGCTTAGGGACAGTGAACACTGAAGCTTTCTTT.

The DNA of the CDR3 is TGTGCCAGCTCACCACAAGCAGCGTTGGATCAGCCCCAGCATTTT. It codes for CASSPQAALDQPQHF. The chain recombines TRBV18 with TRBJ1-5, with D hard to call. The CDR3 totals 15 residues. Trimming stripped 1 base from V and 5 bases from J, with 12 bases between. Germline CDR1 is KGHSH and CDR2 is LQKENI.

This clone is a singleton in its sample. CDR3 region: CAIRLTGSHEQYF. The DNA for the CDR3 is TGTGCCATCAGGTTAACAGGGAGCCACGAGCAGTACTTC. This chain uses TRBV10-3 with TRBJ2-7; tentatively, D is TRBD1 (6 bases). In germline, CDR1 is ENHRY, CDR2 SYGVKD. Trimming pared 6 bases from V and 5 bases from J, leaving 14 bases between. The CDR3 runs to 13 residues.